What follows describes a single T cell receptor (beta chain). The CDR3 totals 16 residues. With 0 bases clipped from V and 1 base from J, the junction kept 3 bases outside the gene matches. Germline values: CDR1 MGHRA, CDR2 YSYEKL. These data belong to a study of blood T cell repertoires in COVID-19. Study in general: COVID-19 samples, acute and convalescent, were from the United States, Italy and Spain. T cells, B-cell-depleted T cells, or PBMCs supplied cDNA or gDNA.

A Seattle source enrolled patients during active infection and followed them longitudinally. In the authors' methods: Reference gene primer amplification gave nucleated cell count estimates. TCRdb's copy holds only in-frame clones and misses some; the assay was immunoSEQ multiplex PCR. V, J and clone size were drawn from that table, and D and trimming were deduced from the DNA. The sample shows roughly 410,000 clones, more than 75% of them seen only once. Sequencing input: peripheral blood. The TCR sequence derives from a woman in her fifties or sixties with COVID-19, enrolled during active disease. The chain links TRBV4-1 to TRBJ2-7; 10 bases match TRBD2. CDR3 sequence reads: CASSQELAGVSYEQYF. The CDR3 DNA is TGCGCCAGCAGCCAAGAGCTAGCGGGGGTATCCTACGAGCAGTACTTC.